These 8 T cell receptor beta chains were sequenced from one sample in a study of cytomegalovirus exposure and HLA in healthy donors. It was with 60 Vbeta and 13 Jbeta primers that the PCR ran. Assay used: immunoSEQ multiplex PCR; TCRdb lists only in-frame clones, some missing. This listing includes about 32,000 clones. Sequencing used PBMCs. These receptors came from a female donor in good health and CMV-seronegative.

The genes are TRBV19 and TRBJ1-5; unclear D gene. The V and J ends lost 0 bases and 5 bases respectively, with 11 bases between them. The CDR3 runs to 15 residues. Looked up from germline, CDR1 is LNHDA and CDR2 is SQIVND (reference sequence). The CDR3 protein is CASSIDLRVDQPQHF. The CDR3 bases are TGTGCCAGTAGTATAGATCTGAGGGTGGATCAGCCCCAGCATTTT. The full variable domain, completed using reference TRBV19 and TRBJ1-5, is DGGITQSPKYLFRKEGQNVTLSCEQNLNHDAMYWYRQDPGQGLRLIYYSQIVNDFQKGDIAEGYSVSREKKESFPLTVTSAQKNPTAFYLCASSIDLRVDQPQHFGDGTRLSIL.

This clone is medium-sized by frequency. The chain is built from TRBV5-1 and TRBJ1-6, with D tentatively TRBD1 (6 bases). The CDR3 runs to 18 residues. CDR1 and CDR2 from the germline V gene are SGHRS and YFSETQ. V was trimmed by 4 bases and J by 0 bases, leaving 17 bases between them. The CDR3 loop reads CASSLDSPPSSYNSPLHF. The CDR3 nucleotides are TGCGCCAGCAGCCTGGACAGCCCTCCGAGCTCCTATAATTCACCCCTCCACTTT.

The genes are TRBV5-1 and TRBJ2-5; 7 bases are a match to TRBD1. The CDR3 loop spans 15 amino acids. The germline CDR1 and CDR2 sequences are SGHRS and YFSETQ. Unmatched junction bases numbered 8, after V lost 4 bases and J lost 2 bases. The CDR3 DNA sequence: TGCGCCAGCAGCCACAGGGGTCCGGCACAAGAGACCCAGTACTTC. Its protein product is CASSHRGPAQETQYF.

This sequence joins TRBV11-2 and TRBJ2-3; TRBD2 aligns across 7 bases. Germline CDR1 is SGHAT and CDR2 is FQNNGV. V lost 0 bases, J lost 3 bases, and 15 bases stayed unmatched. CDR3 size: 19 residues. CDR3 sequence (DNA): TGTGCCAGCAGCTTAGAACCATGGGGGGGGATGCGGACAACAGATACGCAGTATTTT. It translates to CASSLEPWGGMRTTDTQYF.

The chain is built from TRBV4-3 and TRBJ1-5; a possible D gene is TRBD1 (5 bases). Trimming took off 0 bases at V and 4 bases at J, with 13 bases between the two ends. CDR3 size: 16 residues. Per the germline V gene, CDR1 is LGHNA and CDR2 is YSLEER. The CDR3 loop reads CASSQEWGRPNQPQHF. The CDR3 DNA is TGCGCCAGCAGCCAAGAATGGGGCAGGCCAAATCAGCCCCAGCATTTT.

The chain links TRBV27 to TRBJ1-5; D ambiguous. Germline CDR1 MNHEY, CDR2 SMNVEV (reference sequence). Trimming removed 8 bases at V and 5 bases at J, with 16 bases between. The CDR3 length is 14 residues. This CDR3 is CASHLRSEDQPQHF. The CDR3 nucleotides read TGTGCCAGCCACCTTAGATCTGAGGATCAGCCCCAGCATTTT.

In DNA form, the CDR3 reads TGCGCCAGCAGCCCCCCAACAGGGGTGGGGAACACTGAAGCTTTCTTT. It translates to CASSPPTGVGNTEAFF. The V and J genes are TRBV5-1 and TRBJ1-1; 7 bases align to TRBD1. There are 16 residues in the CDR3. The ends lost 4 bases at V and 1 base at J; junction bases unmatched: 10. Germline V gene sequence: CDR1 SGHRS, CDR2 YFSETQ.

V gene TRBV29-1 combines with J gene TRBJ1-2; 8 bases align to TRBD1. This CDR3 comprises 13 residues. CDR1 is SQVTM, CDR2 ANQGSEA, per germline. V lost 4 bases and J lost 3; bases outside the gene matches: 4. The chain's CDR3 is CSVGQGFDYGYTF. The CDR3, as DNA: TGCAGCGTTGGACAGGGGTTCGACTATGGCTACACCTTC.